This T cell receptor (beta chain) was sequenced in a study of tumor-infiltrating lymphocytes in primary liver carcinoma. CDR1 and CDR2 from the germline V gene are GTSNPN and SVGIG (reference sequence). This CDR3 is built from 16 residues. Of note for this clonotype: As yet, its antigen is unknown. The junction and the germline gene differ at one end; a read error may be behind it.

The study's findings and limits: For tumor-adjacent and tumor-blood pairs, overlap was less than that seen for tumor region pairs. A fraction of only about 7.5-25% of top clones appeared in all five tumor regions.

Total RNA (approximately 500 ng) served as template for TCR beta cDNA synthesis primed by a constant-region primer. Three-round nested multiplex PCR performed with slightly modified ARM-PCR produced the TCR beta libraries. It was with TRBV1-TRBV30 forward primers and a C-beta reverse primer that the first two PCR rounds were run, at around 10 cycles each. TCRdb redid the calling of the multiplex PCR reads with MiXCR, one entry per CDR3 protein. The sample includes 100,000 or so distinct CDR3 sequences, around 83% seen only once; the top ten take approximately 21%. Joint extraction of RNA and DNA used roughly 20-33 mg of bulk tissue that was unsorted. Whichever tumor sample was examined, it had over 75% viable tumor cells.

The chain combines TRBV30 with TRBJ2-1, with D possibly matching TRBD2 (5 bases). The sequenced material came from liver tumor tissue from sampling region 3. The sample's subset: tumor region T3, left-lateral pole. This clonotype was obtained from a man between 40 and 49 years old with primary liver carcinoma and hepatitis B virus infection. CDR3 DNA sequence: TGTGCCAGGAGCTCAGGAGGCCTGAGCTCCTACAATGAGCAGTTCTTC. This codes for CARSSGGLSSYNEQFF.